This T cell receptor (beta chain) was captured in a study of cytomegalovirus exposure and HLA in healthy donors. Study results and limitations: Immune exposure information comprised only CMV serostatus.

V shed 2 bases and J shed 4 bases, with 4 bases lying between them. The germline gives CDR1 SGHVS, CDR2 FNYEAQ. The CDR3 spans 12 residues. Concerning this clone: Its specificity is not known.

PCR employed 60 Vbeta and 13 Jbeta primers. Clones were sequenced by immunoSEQ multiplex PCR, and TCRdb holds only the in-frame ones, with some missing. The ten most abundant clones cover 0.5% to 0.65% of a sample with some 84,000 clones. This TCR came from a man aged 45 to 65 in good health and CMV-seronegative. What was sequenced was PBMCs. The chain couples TRBV7-6 to TRBJ2-3; D not resolved. The DNA for the CDR3 is TGTGCCAGCAGCTTACAGTCAGATACGCAGTATTTT. It encodes CASSLQSDTQYF.